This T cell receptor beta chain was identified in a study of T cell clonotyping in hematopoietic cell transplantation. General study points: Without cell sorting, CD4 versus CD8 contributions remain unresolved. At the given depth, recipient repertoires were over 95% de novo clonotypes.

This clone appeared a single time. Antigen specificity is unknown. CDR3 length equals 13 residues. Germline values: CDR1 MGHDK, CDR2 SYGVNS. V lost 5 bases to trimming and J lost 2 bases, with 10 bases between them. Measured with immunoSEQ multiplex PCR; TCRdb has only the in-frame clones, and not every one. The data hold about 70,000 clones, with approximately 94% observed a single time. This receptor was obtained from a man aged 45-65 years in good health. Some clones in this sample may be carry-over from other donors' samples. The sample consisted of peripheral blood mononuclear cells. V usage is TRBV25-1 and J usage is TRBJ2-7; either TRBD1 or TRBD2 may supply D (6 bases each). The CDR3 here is CASSNRGAYEQYF. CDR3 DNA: TGTGCCAGCAGTAATAGGGGGGCCTACGAGCAGTACTTC.